The T cell receptor beta chain under discussion was sequenced for a study of metastatic and nonmetastatic thyroid tumors. Study overall: Repertoire comparison spanned blood and tumor or nodule tissue of malignant and benign thyroid patients. Overall study findings and caveats: For both blood and tumor, malignant thyroid tumors reportedly showed significantly higher TCR beta diversity than benign nodules did.

To note about this clone: The antigen is undetermined.

The authors' processing: Building a distant-metastasis classifier for papillary thyroid cancer drew on CDR3 differences across clinicopathological groups. TCRdb recomputed clones from the PCR reads via MiXCR. The V and J calls, along with clone size, are taken from TCRdb and not from the paper's own processing. Of about 15,000 clones listed, about 35% are singletons. There were no patients who had received any treatment before thyroid surgery. V lost 5 bases to trimming and J lost 1 base, with 11 bases between them. This CDR3 comprises 15 residues. Germline CDR1 and CDR2: SGHNT and YENEEA. J is TRBJ2-2 and V is TRBV11-3; perhaps D is TRBD1 or TRBD2 (6 bases each). This receptor was taken from a male donor with papillary thyroid cancer or a benign thyroid nodule (not recorded which). Some clones in this sample may be carry-over from other donors' samples. The specimen sequenced was tumor tissue. As DNA, the CDR3 is TGTGCCAGCAGCGGGGGGCCTATGAACACCGGGGAGCTGTTTTTT. Translating it yields CASSGGPMNTGELFF.